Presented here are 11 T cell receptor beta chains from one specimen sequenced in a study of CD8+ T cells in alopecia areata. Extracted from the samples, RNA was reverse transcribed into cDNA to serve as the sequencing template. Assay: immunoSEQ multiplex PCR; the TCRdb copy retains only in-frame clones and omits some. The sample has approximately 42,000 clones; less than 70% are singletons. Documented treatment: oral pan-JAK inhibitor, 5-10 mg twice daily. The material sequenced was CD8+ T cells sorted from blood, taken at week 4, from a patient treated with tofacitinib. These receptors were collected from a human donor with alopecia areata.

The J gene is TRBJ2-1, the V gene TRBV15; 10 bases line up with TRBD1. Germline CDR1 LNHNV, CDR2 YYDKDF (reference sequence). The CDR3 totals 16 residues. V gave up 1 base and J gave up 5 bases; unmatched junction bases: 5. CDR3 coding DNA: TGTGCCACCAGCAGAGGAGGGACAGGGGCGAACAATGAGCAGTTCTTC. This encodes CATSRGGTGANNEQFF.

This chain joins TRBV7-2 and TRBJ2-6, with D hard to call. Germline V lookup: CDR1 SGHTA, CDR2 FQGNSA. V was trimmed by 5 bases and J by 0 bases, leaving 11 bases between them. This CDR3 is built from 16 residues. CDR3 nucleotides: TGTGCCAGCAGCACTCGACGGATCTCTGGGGCCAACGTCCTGACTTTC. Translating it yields CASSTRRISGANVLTF.

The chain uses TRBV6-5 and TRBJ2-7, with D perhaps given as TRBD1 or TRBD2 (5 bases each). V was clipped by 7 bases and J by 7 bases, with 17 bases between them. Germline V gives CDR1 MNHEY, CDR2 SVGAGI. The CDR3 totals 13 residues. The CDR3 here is CASTPRGTREQYF. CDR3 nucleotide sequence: TGTGCCAGCACTCCCCGGGGCACAAGGGAGCAGTACTTC.

The CDR3, as DNA: TGTGCCAGCAGCTCCGAGGACGGGGATGAAAAACTGTTTTTT. Translated, it gives CASSSEDGDEKLFF. V and J are TRBV7-9 and TRBJ1-4; no clear D gene. Trimming shortened V by 4 bases and J by 6 bases, and 12 bases separated the two germline ends. The CDR3 has 14 residues. Germline V gene lookup returns CDR1 SEHNR and CDR2 FQNEAQ (reference sequence). Variable domain in full (rest from reference TRBV7-9 and TRBJ1-4): DTGVSQNPRHKITKRGQNVTFRCDPISEHNRLYWYRQTLGQGPEFLTYFQNEAQLEKSRLLSDRFSAERPKGSFSTLEIQRTEQGDSAMYLCASSSEDGDEKLFFGSGTQLSVL.

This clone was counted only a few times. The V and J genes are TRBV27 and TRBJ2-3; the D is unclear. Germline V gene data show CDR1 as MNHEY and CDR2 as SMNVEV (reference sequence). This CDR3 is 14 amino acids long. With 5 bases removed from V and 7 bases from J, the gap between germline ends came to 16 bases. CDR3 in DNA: TGTGCCAGCAGTCAAATCCTCGGGTTTCATACGCAGTATTTT. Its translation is CASSQILGFHTQYF.

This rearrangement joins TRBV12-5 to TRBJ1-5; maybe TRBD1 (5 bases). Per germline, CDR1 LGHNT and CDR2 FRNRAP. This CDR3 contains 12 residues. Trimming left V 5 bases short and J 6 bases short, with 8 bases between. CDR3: CASGKRGQPQHF. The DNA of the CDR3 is TGTGCTAGTGGTAAAAGGGGTCAGCCCCAGCATTTT.

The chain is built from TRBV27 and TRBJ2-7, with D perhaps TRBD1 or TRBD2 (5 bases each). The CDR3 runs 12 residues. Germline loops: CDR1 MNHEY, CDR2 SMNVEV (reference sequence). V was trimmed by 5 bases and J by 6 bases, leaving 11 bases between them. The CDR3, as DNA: TGTGCCAGCAGTCTGCCGGGGCGCGAGCAGTACTTC. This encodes CASSLPGREQYF.

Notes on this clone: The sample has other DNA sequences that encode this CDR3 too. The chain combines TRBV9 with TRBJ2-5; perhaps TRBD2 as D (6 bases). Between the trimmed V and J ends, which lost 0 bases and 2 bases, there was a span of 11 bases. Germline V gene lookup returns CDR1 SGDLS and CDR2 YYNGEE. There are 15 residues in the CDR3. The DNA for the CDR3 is TGTGCCAGCAGCGTAGCTCGGGGGAGACAAGAGACCCAGTACTTC. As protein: CASSVARGRQETQYF.

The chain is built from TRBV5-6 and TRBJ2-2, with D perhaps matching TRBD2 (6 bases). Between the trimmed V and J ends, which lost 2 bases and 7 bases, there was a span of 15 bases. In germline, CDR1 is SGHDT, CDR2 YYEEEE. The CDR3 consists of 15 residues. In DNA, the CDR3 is TGTGCCAGCAGCTTAATGGGGGGAATCAGCGGGGAGCTGTTTTTT. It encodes CASSLMGGISGELFF.

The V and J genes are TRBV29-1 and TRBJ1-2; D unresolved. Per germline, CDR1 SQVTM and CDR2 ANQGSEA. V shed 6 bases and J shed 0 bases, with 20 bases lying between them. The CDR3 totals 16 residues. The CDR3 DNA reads TGCAGCGTACCCATTAACGCGGGAACCTCTAACTATGGCTACACCTTC. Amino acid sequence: CSVPINAGTSNYGYTF. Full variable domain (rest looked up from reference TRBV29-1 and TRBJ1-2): SAVISQKPSRDICQRGTSLTIQCQVDSQVTMMFWYRQQPGQSLTLIATANQGSEATYESGFVIDKFPISRPNLTFSTLTVSNMSPEDSSIYLCSVPINAGTSNYGYTFGSGTRLTVV.

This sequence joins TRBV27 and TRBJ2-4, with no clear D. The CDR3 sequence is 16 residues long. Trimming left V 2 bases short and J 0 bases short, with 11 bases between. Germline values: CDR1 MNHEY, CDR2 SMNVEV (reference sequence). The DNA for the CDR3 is TGTGCCAGCAGTTTAGCGGCAGGCTTAGCCAAAAACATTCAGTACTTC. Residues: CASSLAAGLAKNIQYF.